This TCR beta chain was sequenced for a study of blood T cells in healthy people across ages. General study results and limits: Relative to aged donors, long-lived donors carried more naive CD4+ cells and displayed higher diversity.

Points on this clonotype: Its specificity is not known. This could be a read error, since a much larger clone is one nucleotide away.

The germline V gene encodes CDR1 DFQATT and CDR2 SNEGSKA (reference sequence). This CDR3 contains 12 residues. Primed by a sample-barcoded 5' primer and a J-beta primer mix, a second PCR proceeded for about 7 to 11 cycles. Each TCR beta cDNA got a 12-nucleotide random molecular identifier. TCRdb re-called the 5' RACE reads through MiXCR, storing one row per CDR3 protein. The repertoire holds 630,000 or so distinct CDR3 sequences, with approximately 31% as singletons. This sequence originates from a woman at least 80 years old in good health. V usage is TRBV20-1 and J usage is TRBJ2-7; perhaps TRBD1 as D (5 bases). Sequencing was carried out using blood. CDR3 sequence (DNA): TGCAGGGGCCAGGGTGGTGTCTACGAGCAGTACTTC. This codes for CRGQGGVYEQYF.